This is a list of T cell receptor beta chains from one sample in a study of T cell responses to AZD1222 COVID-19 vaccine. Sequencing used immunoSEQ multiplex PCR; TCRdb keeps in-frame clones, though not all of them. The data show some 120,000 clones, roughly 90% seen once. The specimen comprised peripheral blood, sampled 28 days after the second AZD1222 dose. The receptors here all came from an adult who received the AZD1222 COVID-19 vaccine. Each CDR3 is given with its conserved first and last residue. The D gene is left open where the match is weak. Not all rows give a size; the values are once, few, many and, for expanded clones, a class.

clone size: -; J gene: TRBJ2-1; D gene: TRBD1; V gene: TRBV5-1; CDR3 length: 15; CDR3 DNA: TGCGCCAGCAGCTTTACCGGGACAGGGATTAATGAGCAGTTCTTC; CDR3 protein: CASSFTGTGINEQFF
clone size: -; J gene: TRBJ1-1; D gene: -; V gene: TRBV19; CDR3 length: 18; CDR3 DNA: TGTGCCAGTAGTATCGTCGGAGGGGTGAGGGGCGTGAACACTGAAGCTTTCTTT; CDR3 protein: CASSIVGGVRGVNTEAFF
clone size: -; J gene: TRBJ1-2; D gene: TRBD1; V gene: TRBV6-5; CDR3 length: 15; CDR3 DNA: TGTGCCAGCAGTTTAGGGACAGGGGCGAACTATGGCTACACCTTC; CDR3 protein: CASSLGTGANYGYTF
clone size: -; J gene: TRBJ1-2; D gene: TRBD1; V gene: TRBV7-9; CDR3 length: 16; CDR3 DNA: TGTGCCAGCAGCTTCCTCTGGACAGGTCACGGTGACGGCTACACCTTC; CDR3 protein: CASSFLWTGHGDGYTF
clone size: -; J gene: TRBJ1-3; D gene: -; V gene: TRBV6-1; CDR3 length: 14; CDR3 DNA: TGTGCCAGCAGTGAGCCAGGGCCGGGAAACACCATATATTTT; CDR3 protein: CASSEPGPGNTIYF
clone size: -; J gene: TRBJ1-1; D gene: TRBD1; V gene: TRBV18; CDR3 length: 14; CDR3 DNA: TGTGCCAGCTCACCGGACAGGGGGATAGCTGAAGCTTTCTTT; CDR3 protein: CASSPDRGIAEAFF
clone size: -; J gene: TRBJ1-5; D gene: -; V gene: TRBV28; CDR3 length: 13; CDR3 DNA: TGTGCCAGCAGTTTACAGGGCCATCAGCCCCAGCATTTT; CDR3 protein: CASSLQGHQPQHF
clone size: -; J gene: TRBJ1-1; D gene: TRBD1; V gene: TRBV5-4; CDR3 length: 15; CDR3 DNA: TGTGCCAGCAGCCCCACAGGACAGGGCGACACTGAAGCTTTCTTT; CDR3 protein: CASSPTGQGDTEAFF
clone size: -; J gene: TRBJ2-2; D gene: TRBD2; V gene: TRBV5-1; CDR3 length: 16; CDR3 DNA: TGCGCCAGCAGTCCACTAGCGGGAGGGCCATCCGGGGAGCTGTTTTTT; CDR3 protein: CASSPLAGGPSGELFF
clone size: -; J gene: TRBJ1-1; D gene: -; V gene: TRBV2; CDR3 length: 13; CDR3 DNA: TGTGCCAGCAGGCCAGGGAGGAACACTGAAGCTTTCTTT; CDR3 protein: CASRPGRNTEAFF
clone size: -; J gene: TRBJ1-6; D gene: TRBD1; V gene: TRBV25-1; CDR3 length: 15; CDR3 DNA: TGTGCCAGCGGGGAAGCGGGGACAGCTAATTCACCCCTCCACTTT; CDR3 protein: CASGEAGTANSPLHF
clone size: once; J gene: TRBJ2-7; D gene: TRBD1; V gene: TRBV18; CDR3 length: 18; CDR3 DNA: TGTGCCAGCTCACCTGTGGGACAGGGAGTGGGCTCGGGGCTCGAGCAGTACTTC; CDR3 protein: CASSPVGQGVGSGLEQYF
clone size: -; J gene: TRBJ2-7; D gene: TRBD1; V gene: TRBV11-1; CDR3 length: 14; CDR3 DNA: TGTGCCAGCAGCTTATCGGTACAGGGGTACGAGCAGTACTTC; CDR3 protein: CASSLSVQGYEQYF
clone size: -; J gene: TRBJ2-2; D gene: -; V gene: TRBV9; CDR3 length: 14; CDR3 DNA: TGTGCCAGCAGCGTAGAGTACCCCCAAGGGGAGCTGTTTTTT; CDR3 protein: CASSVEYPQGELFF
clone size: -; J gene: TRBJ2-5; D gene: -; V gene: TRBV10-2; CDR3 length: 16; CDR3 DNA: TGCGCCAGCAGTGGAGCGGCCGGGAGAAGCGTTGAGACCCAGTACTTC; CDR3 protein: CASSGAAGRSVETQYF
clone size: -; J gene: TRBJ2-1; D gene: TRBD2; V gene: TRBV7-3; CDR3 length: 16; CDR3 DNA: TGTGCCAGCAGCTTAGGGGAGCGGGGGACCTACAATGAGCAGTTCTTC; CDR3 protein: CASSLGERGTYNEQFF
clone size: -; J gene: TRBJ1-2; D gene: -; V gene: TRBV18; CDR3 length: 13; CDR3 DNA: TGTGCCAGCTCACCAAAAGGGGACCATGGCTACACCTTC; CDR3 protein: CASSPKGDHGYTF
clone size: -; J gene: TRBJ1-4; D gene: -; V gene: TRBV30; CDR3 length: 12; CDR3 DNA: TGTGCCTGGAGCCTAATTAATGAAAAACTGTTTTTT; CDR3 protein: CAWSLINEKLFF
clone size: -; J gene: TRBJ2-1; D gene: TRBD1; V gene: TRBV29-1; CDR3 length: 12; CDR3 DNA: TGCAGCGTTCCGACAGGGGACTATGAGCAGTTCTTC; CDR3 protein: CSVPTGDYEQFF
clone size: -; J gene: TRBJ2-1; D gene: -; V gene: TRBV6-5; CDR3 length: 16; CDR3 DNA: TGTGCCAGCAGTTACTCTGAGGGTAGGGGCTACAATGAGCAGTTCTTC; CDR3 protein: CASSYSEGRGYNEQFF
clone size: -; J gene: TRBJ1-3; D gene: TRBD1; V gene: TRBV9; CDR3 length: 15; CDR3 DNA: TGTGCCAGCAGCGTAGGACAGGGAAACGGAAACACCATATATTTT; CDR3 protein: CASSVGQGNGNTIYF
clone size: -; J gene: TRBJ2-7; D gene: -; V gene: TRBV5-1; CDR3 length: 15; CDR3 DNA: TGCGCCAGCAGCTTGCAGGCTTCGGGCTCCTACGAGCAGTACTTC; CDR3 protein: CASSLQASGSYEQYF
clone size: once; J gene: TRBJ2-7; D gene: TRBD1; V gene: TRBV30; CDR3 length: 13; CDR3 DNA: TGTGCCTGGACCCGACAGGGTTTCGACGAGCAGTACTTC; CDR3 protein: CAWTRQGFDEQYF
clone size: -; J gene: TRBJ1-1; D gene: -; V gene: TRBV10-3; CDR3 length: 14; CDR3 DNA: TGTGCCATCAGTGAAAGGGGACGGACCACTGAAGCTTTCTTT; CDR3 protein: CAISERGRTTEAFF
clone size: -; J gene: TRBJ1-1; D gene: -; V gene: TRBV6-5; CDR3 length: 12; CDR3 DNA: TGTGCCAGCAGCTCCGACACCCGAGGAGCTTTCTTT; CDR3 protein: CASSSDTRGAFF
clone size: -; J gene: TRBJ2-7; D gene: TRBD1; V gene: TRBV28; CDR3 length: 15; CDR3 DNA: TGTGCCAGCAGCCGGGGACAGGGGGCGATCTACGAGCAGTACTTC; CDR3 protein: CASSRGQGAIYEQYF
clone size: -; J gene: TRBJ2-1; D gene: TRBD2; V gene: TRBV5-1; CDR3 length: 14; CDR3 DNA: TGCGCCAGCAGACCCGGGACTAGTATATATGAGCAGTTCTTC; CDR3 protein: CASRPGTSIYEQFF
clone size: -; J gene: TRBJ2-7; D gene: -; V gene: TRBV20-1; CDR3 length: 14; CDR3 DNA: TGCAGTGCTAGTCAGGGGGGCCTCTCCTACGAGCAGTACTTC; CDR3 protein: CSASQGGLSYEQYF